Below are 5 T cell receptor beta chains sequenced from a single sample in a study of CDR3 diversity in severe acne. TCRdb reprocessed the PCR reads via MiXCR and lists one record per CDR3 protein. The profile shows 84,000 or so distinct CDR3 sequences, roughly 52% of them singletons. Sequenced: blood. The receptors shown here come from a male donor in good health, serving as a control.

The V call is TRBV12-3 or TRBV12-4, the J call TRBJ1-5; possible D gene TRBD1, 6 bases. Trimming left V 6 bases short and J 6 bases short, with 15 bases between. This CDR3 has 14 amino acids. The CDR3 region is CASSNGQWSQPQHF. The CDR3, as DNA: TGTGCCAGCAGCAACGGACAGTGGAGTCAGCCCCAGCATTTT.

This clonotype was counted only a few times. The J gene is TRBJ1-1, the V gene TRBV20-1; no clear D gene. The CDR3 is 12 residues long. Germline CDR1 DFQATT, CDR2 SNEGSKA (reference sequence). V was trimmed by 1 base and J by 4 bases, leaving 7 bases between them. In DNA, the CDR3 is TGCAGTGCTAGAGGGGTGATCACTGAAGCTTTCTTT. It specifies CSARGVITEAFF.

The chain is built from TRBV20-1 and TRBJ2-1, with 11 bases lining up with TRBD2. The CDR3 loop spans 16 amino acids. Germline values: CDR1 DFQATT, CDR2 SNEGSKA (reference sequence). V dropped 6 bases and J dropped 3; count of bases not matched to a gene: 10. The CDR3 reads CSAHGRLAGSYNEQFF. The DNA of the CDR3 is TGCAGTGCCCATGGTCGACTAGCGGGGAGCTACAATGAGCAGTTCTTC.

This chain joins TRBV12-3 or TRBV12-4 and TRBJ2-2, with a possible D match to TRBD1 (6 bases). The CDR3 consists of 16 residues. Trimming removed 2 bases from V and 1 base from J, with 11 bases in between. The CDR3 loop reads CASSLQGQLNTGELFF. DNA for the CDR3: TGTGCCAGCAGTTTACAAGGACAGCTGAACACCGGGGAGCTGTTTTTT.

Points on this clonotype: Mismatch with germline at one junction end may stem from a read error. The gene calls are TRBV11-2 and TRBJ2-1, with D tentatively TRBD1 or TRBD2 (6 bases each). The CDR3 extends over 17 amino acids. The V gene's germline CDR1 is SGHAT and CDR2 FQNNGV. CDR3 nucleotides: TGCGCCAGCAGCTTAGGGGGAAGCGGTGGGGGGTTCAATGAGCAGTTCTTC. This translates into CASSLGGSGGGFNEQFF.